The 7 T cell receptor beta chains in this list originate from one sample, sequenced in a study of Tregs in tolerant kidney transplant recipients (dated by TCRdb to between 2018 and 2020). The library was generated by the immunoSEQ multiplex PCR assay. TCRdb re-hosts the immuneACCESS table, in-frame sequences only. Its copies lack some clones; in the studies checked, an unresolved V gene accounts for under half of them, and the cause for the rest is not known. The sample table holds some 31,000 clones. Clones ranked in the top ten supply 7.6% of the sample. The sample's time point, from its label and the paper: blood sample drawn before combined kidney and bone marrow transplant. The sequences come from CD8+ T cells from blood, collected before the transplant. The receptors come from a human donor who received a combined kidney and bone marrow transplant.

As to this clone: The CDR3 extends 3 residues past the end of the read, so its final part is completed from the germline J gene. This chain joins TRBV5-6 and TRBJ1-2, with D unresolved. Per germline, CDR1 SGHDT and CDR2 YYEEEE. Between the trimmed V and J ends, which lost 2 bases and 1 base, there was a span of 3 bases. This CDR3 is built from 12 residues. This chain's CDR3 is CASSFGNYGYTF. The DNA read from the CDR3 is TGTGCCAGCAGCTTCGGTAACTATGGC.

Of note for this clone: The read ends 3 residues before the CDR3 terminus; that terminus is restored from the germline J gene. The rearrangement links TRBV28 to TRBJ2-7; D remains ambiguous. The CDR3 is 16 residues long. Trimming removed 5 bases at V and 2 bases at J, with 19 bases between. From germline, CDR1 is MDHEN and CDR2 SYDVKM. The CDR3 region is CASSTIVGQVTYEQYF. The sequenced CDR3 bases are TGTGCCAGCAGTACCATAGTAGGGCAGGTAACCTACGAG.

A remark on this clone: The read terminates 3 residues before the CDR3 end, so the remaining end is supplied by the germline J gene. The V gene is TRBV2, the J gene TRBJ1-1; D is perhaps TRBD1 (6 bases). Germline CDR1 SNHLY, CDR2 FYNNEI. V was trimmed by 3 bases and J by 5 bases, leaving 16 bases between them. This CDR3 comprises 15 residues. CDR3 sequence: CASSEGAGSGTEAFF. The part of the CDR3 DNA that was read is TGTGCCAGCAGTGAGGGGGCAGGGAGTGGGACTGAA.

As regards this clone: The read falls 3 residues short of the CDR3 end, and the missing part is taken from the germline J gene. The chain combines TRBV6-2 or TRBV6-3 with TRBJ2-2, with 12 bases matching TRBD2. Germline CDR1 and CDR2: MNHEY and SVGEGT. The junction had 10 bases not matched to a gene; V was cut back by 6 bases and J by 8 bases. This CDR3 comprises 16 residues. The CDR3 spells CASSHGLAGRLGELFF. CDR3 bases read: TGTGCCAGCAGCCACGGACTAGCGGGGCGACTGGGGGAG.

On this clone itself: The read stops 3 residues short of the end of the CDR3; the missing end is completed from the germline J gene. The chain is built from TRBV13 and TRBJ2-5, with 7 bases matching TRBD2. J was trimmed by 1 base and V by 4 bases; bases with no gene match: 6. The CDR3 sequence is 15 residues long. CDR1 and CDR2 from the germline V gene are PRHDT and FYEKMQ (reference sequence). Here the CDR3 reads CASSSPSSGQETQYF. The DNA read from the CDR3 is TGTGCCAGCAGCTCCCCCTCTAGCGGCCAAGAGACC. The full variable domain, rest sourced from reference TRBV13 and TRBJ2-5, is AAGVIQSPRHLIKEKRETATLKCYPIPRHDTVYWYQQGPGQDPQFLISFYEKMQSDKGSIPDRFSAQQFSDYHSELNMSSLELGDSALYFCASSSPSSGQETQYFGPGTRLLVL.

Remarks on this clone: The CDR3 is cut off 3 residues early in the read; its end comes from the germline J gene. The chain couples TRBV6-2 or TRBV6-3 to TRBJ2-5; a weak D match, TRBD1 (5 bases). V was cut by 1 base and J by 5 bases, with 14 bases left in between. Germline lookup yields CDR1 MNHEY and CDR2 SVGEGT. CDR3 length: 15 residues. CDR3 sequence reads: CASSYLVGAGETQYF. The sequenced CDR3 bases are TGTGCCAGCAGTTACTTAGTAGGGGCAGGGGAGACC.

Comment on this clone: Read sequence stops 3 residues before the CDR3 end, and the germline J gene provides the missing end. The chain is built from TRBV6-2 or TRBV6-3 and TRBJ2-7; tentative D call: TRBD2 (5 bases). V gave up 5 bases and J gave up 3 bases, with 20 bases separating them. The CDR3 runs to 16 residues. Germline V lookup: CDR1 MNHEY, CDR2 SVGEGT. The DNA read from the CDR3 is TGTGCCAGCAGTCTAACCCTTATTTCTGCGGGCTACGAG. This translates into CASSLTLISAGYE. The full CDR3 sequence reads CASSLTLISAGYEQYF.